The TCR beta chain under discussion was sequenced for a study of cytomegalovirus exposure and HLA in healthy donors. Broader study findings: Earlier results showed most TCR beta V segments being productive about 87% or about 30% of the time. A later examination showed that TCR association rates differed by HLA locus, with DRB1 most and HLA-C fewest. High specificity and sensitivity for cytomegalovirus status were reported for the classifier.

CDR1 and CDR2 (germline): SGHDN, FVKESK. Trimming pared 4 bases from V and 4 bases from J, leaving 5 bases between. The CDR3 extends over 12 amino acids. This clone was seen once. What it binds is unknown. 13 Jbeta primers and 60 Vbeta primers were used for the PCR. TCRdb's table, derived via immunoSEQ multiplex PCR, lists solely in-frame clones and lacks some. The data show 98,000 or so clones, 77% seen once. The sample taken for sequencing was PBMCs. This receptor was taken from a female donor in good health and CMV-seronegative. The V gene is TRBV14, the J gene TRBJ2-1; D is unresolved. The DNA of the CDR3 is TGTGCCAGCAGCCTTTATTACAATGAGCAGTTCTTC. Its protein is CASSLYYNEQFF. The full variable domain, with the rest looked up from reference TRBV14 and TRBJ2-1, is EAGVTQFPSHSVIEKGQTVTLRCDPISGHDNLYWYRRVMGKEIKFLLHFVKESKQDESGMPNNRFLAERTGGTYSTLKVQPAELEDSGVYFCASSLYYNEQFFGPGTRLTVL.